These T cell receptor beta chains were read from a single sample in a study of blood T cell repertoires in COVID-19. Clones were sequenced by immunoSEQ multiplex PCR, and TCRdb holds only the in-frame ones, with some missing. The table lists roughly 68,000 clones, 88% of them singletons. The specimen was peripheral blood. The receptors originated from a man aged 50 to 59 with acute or convalescent COVID-19. The conserved cysteine and the conserved F or W are not part of the CDR3 here. D genes are given only for firm matches.

NA,TRBJ2-1,TRBV7-8,ASSSDRSVNEQF
TRBD1,TRBJ1-5,TRBV19,ASKRTGDSNQPQH
NA,TRBJ2-7,TRBV11-2,ASSLTLVSYEQY
NA,TRBJ2-7,TRBV5-1,ASSLEEGYYEQY
NA,TRBJ2-7,TRBV5-4,ASSLSTGPWENEQY
TRBD1,TRBJ2-1,TRBV19,ASSPGTGWFGEQF
TRBD1,TRBJ2-1,TRBV3-1/TRBV3-2,ATTTGGHEQF
NA,TRBJ1-1,TRBV18,ASSPRGGDAF
NA,TRBJ2-3,TRBV5-6,ASSSASVADTQY
TRBD1,TRBJ1-3,TRBV25-1,ATKGQNNGNTIY
NA,TRBJ1-5,TRBV4-1,ASSPRQTSNQPQH
NA,TRBJ1-1,TRBV19,ASSHFAGSTEAF
NA,TRBJ1-2,TRBV28,ASTLWGGGYT
TRBD1,TRBJ2-7,TRBV18,ASSLQGNEQY
TRBD1,TRBJ2-6,TRBV3-1/TRBV3-2,ASSTGTASGANVLT
TRBD1,TRBJ1-2,TRBV7-9,ASSSGQGSYGYT
NA,TRBJ1-1,TRBV30,AWSLGGRDTEAF
TRBD1,TRBJ1-6,TRBV2,ASSTGVSPLH
NA,TRBJ2-7,TRBV28,ASSPPGEGAYEQY
NA,TRBJ2-5,TRBV24-1,ATSDGTWGGGETQY
TRBD1,TRBJ2-7,TRBV6-5,ASSRQGVYEQY
TRBD2,TRBJ2-3,TRBV15,ATSMTRGAVTDTQY
NA,TRBJ2-7,TRBV12-5,ASGLVLPQSSYEQY
NA,TRBJ1-5,TRBV6-6,ASNLILGAGNQPQH
TRBD1,TRBJ2-7,TRBV6-1,ASSVRVPRTGSSYEQY
NA,TRBJ1-1,TRBV11-1,ASSNTVNTEAF
NA,TRBJ1-1,TRBV9,ASSPGGGWTEAF
NA,TRBJ1-2,TRBV24-1,ATSEGDRAYGYT
NA,TRBJ2-7,TRBV4-1,ASSQETIGVYEQY
NA,TRBJ1-3,TRBV7-8,ASSSYGNTIY
NA,TRBJ2-7,TRBV6-5,ASSYGQGPYEQY
NA,TRBJ2-3,TRBV7-9,ASSFQGGDTQY
NA,TRBJ1-1,TRBV3-1/TRBV3-2,ASRRGSGNTEAF
TRBD1,TRBJ2-7,TRBV7-6,ASSFRDGQGYEQY
TRBD1,TRBJ1-2,TRBV19,ASREQGDYGYT
NA,TRBJ1-2,TRBV9,ASSSTDGVKGYT
NA,TRBJ2-7,TRBV6-5,ASFRGHEQY
NA,TRBJ2-5,TRBV7-7,ASSLDYRETQY
NA,TRBJ2-2,TRBV21-1,ASSKGTGLYTGELF
TRBD2,TRBJ2-1,TRBV5-1,ASSLARQAGGLPF
NA,TRBJ2-5,TRBV5-1,ASSWQGVLETQY
NA,TRBJ2-1,TRBV18,ASSVQRDKVNEQF
TRBD2,TRBJ2-7,TRBV7-3,ASSLSGGVDYEQY